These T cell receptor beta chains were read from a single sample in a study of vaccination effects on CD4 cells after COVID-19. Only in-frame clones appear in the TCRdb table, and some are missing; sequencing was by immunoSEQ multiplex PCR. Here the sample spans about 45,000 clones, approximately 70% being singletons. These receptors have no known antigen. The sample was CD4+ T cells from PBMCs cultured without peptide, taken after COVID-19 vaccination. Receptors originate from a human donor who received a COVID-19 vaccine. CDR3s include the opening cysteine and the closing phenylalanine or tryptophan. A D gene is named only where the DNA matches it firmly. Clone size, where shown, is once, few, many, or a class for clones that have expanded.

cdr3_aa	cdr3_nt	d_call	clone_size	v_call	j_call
CAGQEEGQPQHF	TGTGCCGGTCAGGAAGAGGGTCAGCCCCAGCATTTT	.	many	TRBV30	TRBJ1-5
CASSKAGGAGNQPQHF	TGTGCCAGCAGTAAGGCAGGGGGCGCAGGCAATCAGCCCCAGCATTTT	TRBD1	few	TRBV2	TRBJ1-5
CSASLNSPYEQYF	TGCAGTGCTAGTCTAAATAGCCCCTACGAGCAGTACTTC	.	.	TRBV20-1	TRBJ2-7
CASSRHTNEKLFF	TGTGCCAGCAGTAGACACACCAATGAAAAACTGTTTTTT	.	few	TRBV9	TRBJ1-4
CASAGVRTEAFF	TGTGCCAGCGCTGGGGTCAGGACTGAAGCTTTCTTT	.	.	TRBV11-2	TRBJ1-1
CASSTGDTQYF	TGTGCCAGTAGTACGGGAGATACGCAGTATTTT	.	few	TRBV12-3/TRBV12-4	TRBJ2-3
CASSAWADDRETQYF	TGCGCCAGCAGTGCCTGGGCGGACGATAGAGAGACCCAGTACTTC	.	.	TRBV10-2	TRBJ2-5
CASSPNPGGQQQETQYF	TGTGCCAGCAGCCCAAACCCTGGGGGACAGCAGCAAGAGACCCAGTACTTC	TRBD1	once	TRBV9	TRBJ2-5
CASSLAIGRSTDTQYF	TGCGCCAGCAGCTTGGCCATCGGACGGTCCACAGATACGCAGTATTTT	.	few	TRBV5-1	TRBJ2-3
CASSRTGGLYGYTF	TGTGCCAGTAGCCGGACAGGGGGTCTCTATGGCTACACCTTC	TRBD1	.	TRBV19	TRBJ1-2
CASSLGQGYGYTF	TGTGCCAGCAGCTTGGGACAGGGTTATGGCTACACCTTC	TRBD1	.	TRBV12-3/TRBV12-4	TRBJ1-2
CASSFFQGIAGNTIYF	TGTGCCAGCAGTTTCTTCCAGGGTATTGCTGGAAACACCATATATTTT	.	.	TRBV6-5	TRBJ1-3
CAWSLQGRSGNTIYF	TGTGCCTGGAGTTTACAGGGCCGCTCTGGAAACACCATATATTTT	.	.	TRBV30	TRBJ1-3
CASSTGVSGNIQYF	TGTGCCAGCAGTACGGGAGTAAGTGGGAACATTCAGTACTTC	.	.	TRBV9	TRBJ2-4
CASSAGLAVPGELFF	TGTGCCAGCTCAGCGGGACTAGCGGTTCCCGGGGAGCTGTTTTTT	TRBD2	.	TRBV18	TRBJ2-2
CASTLGTSSYEQYF	TGTGCCAGCACCCTCGGGACTAGTTCCTACGAGCAGTACTTC	TRBD2	.	TRBV13	TRBJ2-7
CASSSIAIGQTEAFF	TGTGCCAGCAGTTCGATAGCCATAGGCCAAACTGAAGCTTTCTTT	.	few	TRBV28	TRBJ1-1
CASSLAEGGGLSYEQYF	TGCGCCAGCAGCTTGGCAGAAGGGGGTGGGCTCTCCTACGAGCAGTACTTC	.	.	TRBV5-1	TRBJ2-7
CASSEWSGGVRETQYF	TGCGCCAGCAGTGAGTGGAGTGGTGGGGTAAGAGAGACCCAGTACTTC	.	few	TRBV10-2	TRBJ2-5
CASSRLLAGTHNEQFF	TGTGCCAGCAGCCGCTTACTAGCGGGGACCCACAATGAGCAGTTCTTC	TRBD2	once	TRBV3-1/TRBV3-2	TRBJ2-1
CASSPPSGTENTIYF	TGTGCCAGCTCACCACCGTCAGGGACGGAAAACACCATATATTTT	.	few	TRBV18	TRBJ1-3
CASTPGLTNQPQHF	TGTGCCAGCACCCCGGGCCTCACCAATCAGCCCCAGCATTTT	.	few	TRBV9	TRBJ1-5
CASKEGARAGANVLTF	TGTGCCAGCAAGGAGGGGGCAAGGGCTGGGGCCAACGTCCTGACTTTC	.	few	TRBV2	TRBJ2-6